This TCR beta chain was captured in a study of shared clonotypes between healthy human individuals. The germline gives CDR1 KGHSH, CDR2 LQKENI. The CDR3 covers 14 residues. Trimming removed 5 bases from V and 4 bases from J, with 12 bases in between. The assay was run at deep level. The table came from immunoSEQ multiplex PCR; TCRdb's copy has only in-frame clones and leaves some out. The repertoire holds 2 million to 3 million clones, with more than 85% as singletons. Sequenced input: naive CD4+ T cells from PBMCs. Stated subset: CD45RA+ positively selected. This TCR was recovered from a young man in good health. Some clones in this sample may be carry-over from other donors' samples. The J gene is TRBJ1-3, the V gene TRBV18; D remains ambiguous. The CDR3 nucleotides read TGTGCCAGCTCAGCCAGTTTGGAAGGAAACACCATATATTTT. It encodes CASSASLEGNTIYF. Based on the CDR3 plus reference TRBV18 and TRBJ1-3, the full variable domain is NAGVMQNPRHLVRRRGQEARLRCSPMKGHSHVYWYRQLPEEGLKFMVYLQKENIIDESGMPKERFSAEFPKEGPSILRIQQVVRGDSAAYFCASSASLEGNTIYFGEGSWLTVV.